The T cell receptor beta chain described here comes from a study of T cell repertoires in cytomegalovirus infection. Study conclusions and caveats: HLA-C-restricted CMV-specific TCR beta clonotypes were dominant in the ex vivo response.

On this clonotype itself: Its target is unknown.

A single record per CDR3 protein comes from TCRdb applying MiXCR to the reads. Here the sample spans 650,000 to 900,000 distinct CDR3 sequences, approximately 29% being singletons. The sample consisted of cultured CD8+ T cells from PBMCs, taken from culture after CMV antigen stimulation. The sequence derives from a human donor in good health (CMV status not recorded). Some clones in this sample may be carry-over from other donors' samples.

The CDR3, as DNA: TGTGCCAGCAGCGTTTTGCAGTCACTATCCGAAGCTTTCTTT. Translated: CASSVLQSLSEAFF. This chain uses TRBV9 with TRBJ1-1; no reliable D call. V was trimmed by 2 bases and J by 8 bases, leaving 16 bases between them. This CDR3 is 14 amino acids long. Germline values: CDR1 SGDLS, CDR2 YYNGEE.